The present T cell receptor (beta chain) was sequenced within a study of blood T cells in healthy people across ages. Across the whole study: Using template switching, researchers captured about one barcoded beta molecule for each two T cells.

The study's findings and limits: Older individuals had lower TCR beta diversity per million T cells (the decline was roughly linear).

CDR3 length: 15 amino acids. Trimming took off 8 bases at V and 1 base at J, with 12 bases between the two ends. The second PCR ran 7 to 11 cycles with a sample-barcoded 5' primer and J-beta primers. One entry per CDR3 protein, called by TCRdb with MiXCR from the 5' RACE reads. The sample holds hundreds of thousands of distinct CDR3 sequences, roughly 50% seen once. As regards this clonotype: Its antigen is not identified.

The sequence derives from a man in his sixties in good health. The V call is TRBV12-3 or TRBV12-4, the J call TRBJ1-6; no clear D. Material: blood. The CDR3 DNA is TGTGCCAGCGGGCCGGCGGCGTCCTATAATTCACCCCTCCACTTT. It yields the protein CASGPAASYNSPLHF.